This T cell receptor beta chain is from a study of CD39 and CD103 CD8 tumor-infiltrating T cells. From germline, CDR1 is SEHNR and CDR2 FQNEAQ (reference sequence). Between the trimmed V and J ends, which lost 3 bases and 2 bases, there was a span of 20 bases. This CDR3 region has 18 residues. Data came from immunoSEQ multiplex PCR; TCRdb stores just in-frame clones and leaves some out. The table records approximately 17,000 clones, just over 90% of them present only once. T lymphocytes were negatively selected, with EpCAM beads added for tumor-infiltrating lymphocytes. Sequencing was performed on CD8+ T cells sorted from blood. Subset meaning: total memory CD8 T cells (CD45RA-CCR7+/-) from blood or uninvolved lymph node. This chain links TRBV7-9 with TRBJ1-3; D not resolved. The sequence derives from a human donor with head and neck squamous cell carcinoma. In DNA, the CDR3 is TGTGCCAGCAGCTTCCCCCTGGGCGGATCTAATACTGGAAACACCATATATTTT. Its protein is CASSFPLGGSNTGNTIYF.